This TCR beta chain is from a study of control samples from healthy donors and cancer patients. After removal of 2 bases from V and 0 bases from J, the junction contained 3 bases not matched to a gene. The CDR3 runs 15 residues. Per germline, CDR1 MNHEY and CDR2 SVGEGT. The protocol was immunoSEQ multiplex PCR, while the TCRdb copy is restricted to in-frame clones and leaves out a portion. The repertoire includes 350,000 to 450,000 clones, 80% to 95% of them detected once, and 5.5% to 8% sits in the top ten. J is TRBJ2-7 and V is TRBV6-2 or TRBV6-3; 8 nucleotides agree with TRBD1. The clonotype originates from a man in his forties with head and neck cancer. What was sequenced was PBMCs. CDR3 nucleotide sequence: TGTGCCAGCAGTTACACAGGGGGAGGCTCCTACGAGCAGTACTTC. Translation gives CASSYTGGGSYEQYF.